The next 21 T cell receptor beta chains were all read from a single sample in a study of early T cells in non-severe SARS-CoV-2 infection. TCRdb recomputed calls from the 5' RACE reads with MiXCR, one row per CDR3 protein. The repertoire holds some 41,000 distinct CDR3 sequences, with about 25% as singletons. Sample: whole blood, taken at baseline. The source of these receptors is an adult who was a healthcare worker with PCR-confirmed SARS-CoV-2 infection or an uninfected control (not recorded which).

This clonotype was counted a few times. The chain joins TRBV7-6 to TRBJ1-2; D remains ambiguous. The CDR3 runs 15 residues. Germline CDR1 is SGHVS and CDR2 is FNYEAQ. The ends were cut back, 4 bases at V and 5 bases at J, with 17 bases in the middle. The CDR3 loop reads CASSSPGADRYGYTF. The CDR3, as DNA: TGTGCCAGCAGCTCGCCGGGAGCCGACCGTTATGGCTACACCTTC. The full variable domain, rest sourced from reference TRBV7-6 and TRBJ1-2, is GAGVSQSPRYKVTKRGQDVALRCDPISGHVSLYWYRQALGQGPEFLTYFNYEAQQDKSGLPNDRFSAERPEGSISTLTIQRTEQRDSAMYRCASSSPGADRYGYTFGSGTRLTVV.

The rearrangement links TRBV12-3 or TRBV12-4 to TRBJ1-1; tentatively, D is TRBD1 (5 bases). Deletions cut 8 bases from V and 5 bases from J, with 18 bases between. The CDR3 is made up of 14 amino acids. CDR3 in amino acids: CASGQGPTGTEAFF. The CDR3 DNA reads TGTGCCAGCGGGCAGGGTCCAACCGGGACTGAAGCTTTCTTT.

J is TRBJ1-1 and V is TRBV3-1; a possible D gene is TRBD1 (5 bases). Trimming removed 3 bases at V and 2 bases at J, with 7 bases between. The CDR3 has 13 residues. Per the germline V gene, CDR1 is LGHDT and CDR2 is YNNKEL (reference sequence). The CDR3 here is CASSHQGNTEAFF. CDR3 sequence (DNA): TGTGCCAGCAGCCATCAGGGAAACACTGAAGCTTTCTTT.

The V call is TRBV12-3 or TRBV12-4, the J call TRBJ1-5, with D possibly matching TRBD1 (5 bases). This CDR3 spans 14 amino acids. Deletions cut 5 bases from V and 0 bases from J, with 8 bases between. The CDR3 sequence is CASSRGDSNQPQHF. CDR3 DNA sequence: TGTGCCAGCAGTAGAGGGGATAGCAATCAGCCCCAGCATTTT.

This clonotype was counted a few times. The chain has TRBV14 and TRBJ2-5; D call uncertain. Germline-derived CDR1 and CDR2 are SGHDN and FVKESK. V lost 1 base and J lost 4, with 7 bases in between. The CDR3 spans 13 residues. CDR3 region: CASSQVGVETQYF. Written as DNA, the CDR3 is TGTGCCAGCAGCCAAGTAGGAGTAGAGACCCAGTACTTC.

The genes are TRBV7-9 and TRBJ2-5; D might be TRBD2 (5 bases). The CDR3 totals 15 residues. Trimming took 0 bases from V and 3 from J, leaving 11 bases between them. Germline V gives CDR1 SEHNR, CDR2 FQNEAQ (reference sequence). The CDR3 here is CASSLAILREETQYF. CDR3 coding DNA: TGTGCCAGCAGCTTAGCTATCCTGAGGGAAGAGACCCAGTACTTC.

This clonotype was seen at least ten times. This chain connects TRBV9 to TRBJ2-1; no clear D gene. The CDR3 sequence is 14 residues long. Germline CDR1 is SGDLS and CDR2 is YYNGEE. V was cut by 0 bases and J by 4 bases, with 8 bases left in between. The CDR3 DNA follows: TGTGCCAGCAGCGTAGACGGCGAATACAATGAGCAGTTCTTC. It is translated as CASSVDGEYNEQFF.

This chain links TRBV7-9 with TRBJ2-7; D ambiguous. The length of the CDR3 is 14 residues. Trimming left V 3 bases short and J 2 bases short, with 11 bases between. CDR1 and CDR2 from the germline V gene are SEHNR and FQNEAQ (reference sequence). The CDR3 loop reads CASSFIGNTYEQYF. CDR3 DNA sequence: TGTGCCAGCAGCTTTATTGGAAACACCTACGAGCAGTACTTC.

This clonotype was counted only a few times. The CDR3 is CASSLRNTPEQFF. As DNA, the CDR3 is TGTGCCAGCAGTTTAAGGAACACCCCTGAGCAGTTCTTC. The genes are TRBV12-3 or TRBV12-4 and TRBJ2-1, with D unclear. With 2 bases removed from V and 9 bases from J, the gap between germline ends came to 11 bases. The CDR3 has 13 amino acids.

This clonotype was seen many times. The chain employs TRBV11-2 and TRBJ2-3; D gene uncertain. CDR3 length: 13 residues. Germline V gives CDR1 SGHAT, CDR2 FQNNGV. Trimming shortened V by 2 bases and J by 2 bases, and 5 bases separated the two germline ends. The CDR3 loop reads CASSLRTTDTQYF. Here the CDR3 DNA reads TGTGCCAGCAGCTTAAGGACCACAGATACGCAGTATTTT.

The chain joins TRBV7-2 to TRBJ1-3; 7 bases map to TRBD1. The CDR3 contains 14 residues. Germline CDR1 and CDR2: SGHTA and FQGNSA. The J segment lost 4 bases and the V segment lost 4 bases, leaving 4 bases of the junction unmatched. The CDR3 reads CASSSTGQGNTIYF. The CDR3 DNA reads as TGTGCCAGCAGCTCGACAGGGCAAGGAAACACCATATATTTT.

The rearrangement links TRBV6-5 to TRBJ2-3; 8 bases match TRBD2. The CDR3 has 17 residues. CDR1 is MNHEY and CDR2 is SVGAGI in the germline V gene. V trimming: 2 bases; J trimming: 1 base; junction bases outside the gene matches: 8. CDR3 sequence: CASSYGTSWGGTDTQYF. The DNA of the CDR3 is TGTGCCAGCAGTTACGGGACTAGTTGGGGTGGCACAGATACGCAGTATTTT.

In this sample, this clonotype turned up a few times. This chain joins TRBV4-1 and TRBJ2-7, with D perhaps TRBD2 (5 bases). Germline CDR1 is MGHRA and CDR2 is YSYEKL. Trimming cost V 0 bases and J 6 bases, with 12 bases left between them. The CDR3 spans 14 residues. This chain's CDR3 is CASSQDPGLGEQYF. The CDR3 DNA is TGCGCCAGCAGCCAAGATCCGGGGTTGGGCGAGCAGTACTTC.

The rearrangement joins TRBV4-1 to TRBJ2-5, with D unclear. Germline CDR1 reads MGHRA; CDR2 reads YSYEKL. With 0 bases removed from V and 4 bases from J, the gap between germline ends came to 9 bases. The CDR3 has 14 residues. The CDR3 region is CASSQDANRETQYF. The CDR3 nucleotides are TGCGCCAGCAGCCAAGACGCAAATAGAGAGACCCAGTACTTC.

The gene calls are TRBV5-1 and TRBJ1-2, with a weak D call TRBD1 (6 bases). There are 13 residues in the CDR3. V lost 5 bases, J lost 8 bases, and 16 bases lay in between. Looked up from germline, CDR1 is SGHRS and CDR2 is YFSETQ. The CDR3 DNA sequence: TGCGCCAGCAGACCCGAAGACAGGAAAGGCTACACCTTC. This translates into CASRPEDRKGYTF.

The gene calls are TRBV5-1 and TRBJ1-1; D remains ambiguous. This CDR3 contains 17 residues. V was cut by 0 bases and J by 8 bases, with 23 bases left in between. Germline V CDR1 and CDR2: SGHRS, YFSETQ. The CDR3 coding sequence is TGCGCCAGCAGCTTGGGTCCCGGCAGTGGGAACACTGAGGAAGCTTTCTTT. The encoded protein is CASSLGPGSGNTEEAFF.

V is TRBV5-1 and J is TRBJ2-7; TRBD2 aligns across 9 bases. Unmatched junction bases numbered 6, after V lost 0 bases and J lost 5 bases. Germline V gene lookup returns CDR1 SGHRS and CDR2 YFSETQ. The CDR3 runs 15 residues. The CDR3 loop reads CASSLVSSGDDEQYF. CDR3 in DNA: TGCGCCAGCAGCTTGGTGTCTAGCGGGGACGACGAGCAGTACTTC.

This clonotype was seen a few times. The chain has TRBV4-3 and TRBJ2-1; TRBD2 might be the D (6 bases). Trimming left V 4 bases short and J 2 bases short, with 15 bases between. The CDR3 spans 16 residues. Germline CDR1 and CDR2: LGHNA and YSLEER. This CDR3 is CASSPSGGATYNEQFF. CDR3 bases: TGCGCCAGCAGCCCCTCCGGCGGGGCTACCTACAATGAGCAGTTCTTC.

The rearrangement joins TRBV7-9 to TRBJ2-7; 8 bases align to TRBD2. CDR1 is SEHNR, CDR2 FQNEAQ, per germline (reference sequence). There are 16 residues in the CDR3. The J segment lost 5 bases and the V segment lost 3 bases, leaving 12 bases of the junction unmatched. In nucleotides, the CDR3 is TGTGCCAGCAGCTTCACTGCGATCGGACTAGCCCACGAGCAGTACTTC. Its protein product is CASSFTAIGLAHEQYF.

The chain has TRBV6-2 or TRBV6-3 and TRBJ1-1; possible D gene TRBD1, 6 bases. The V gene's germline CDR1 is MNHEY and CDR2 SVGEGT. The CDR3 length is 15 residues. With 6 bases removed from V and 3 bases from J, the gap between germline ends came to 17 bases. The CDR3 reads CASREHRVLDTEAFF. The DNA of the CDR3 is TGTGCCAGCAGGGAACACAGGGTTTTGGACACTGAAGCTTTCTTT.

CDR3 sequence reads: CASSYDGDQPQHF. The CDR3 DNA follows: TGTGCCAGCAGTTACGATGGGGACCAGCCCCAGCATTTT. The V and J genes are TRBV6-5 and TRBJ1-5; TRBD1 is a possible D gene (5 bases). Trimming took 2 bases from V and 7 from J, leaving 9 bases between them. The CDR3 consists of 13 residues. Germline CDR1 MNHEY, CDR2 SVGAGI.